Listed below are T cell receptor beta chains from one sample, sequenced in a study of cytomegalovirus exposure and HLA in healthy donors. Clones were read by immunoSEQ multiplex PCR, and TCRdb kept only the in-frame ones, dropping some. The sample yields 160,000 or so clones, less than 85% seen once. Source material: PBMCs. These receptors all come from a man between 35 and 55 years old in good health and CMV-seronegative. The CDR3 runs from the conserved cysteine through the conserved F or W. A D gene is named only where the DNA matches it firmly. Clone size appears in some rows only: once, few, many, or a class for an expanded clone.

size: once; D: NA; V: TRBV2; J: TRBJ2-2; DNA: TGTGCCAGCAGTGAATTGGCGCCAGGGATTGGCACCGGGGAGCTGTTTTTT; CDR3: CASSELAPGIGTGELFF
size: few; D: NA; V: TRBV19; J: TRBJ1-1; DNA: TGTGCCAGTAGTGCCCGTGGCGGCACCTTGAACACTGAAGCTTTCTTT; CDR3: CASSARGGTLNTEAFF
size: NA; D: NA; V: TRBV19; J: TRBJ1-2; DNA: TGTGCCAGTAGTCGGCAGGGAGGCTACACCTTC; CDR3: CASSRQGGYTF
size: NA; D: TRBD1; V: TRBV6-6; J: TRBJ2-7; DNA: TGTGCCAGCAGTTACATCCCGGGACAGTTCTCCTACGAGCAGTACTTC; CDR3: CASSYIPGQFSYEQYF
size: NA; D: NA; V: TRBV9; J: TRBJ1-2; DNA: TGTGCCAGCAGCCCCGACGGACTCAGAGGCTACACCTTC; CDR3: CASSPDGLRGYTF
size: NA; D: NA; V: TRBV18; J: TRBJ1-1; DNA: TGTGCCAGCTCACCACCCGTGGGAGGGACGAACACTGAAGCTTTCTTT; CDR3: CASSPPVGGTNTEAFF
size: once; D: TRBD1; V: TRBV29-1; J: TRBJ2-2; DNA: TGCAGCGTTGAACGGGACAGACCAGGGGAGCTGTTTTTT; CDR3: CSVERDRPGELFF
size: NA; D: NA; V: TRBV1; J: TRBJ2-7; DNA: TGCACCAGCAAGGGTAGGGGTGCTTACGAGCAGTACTTC; CDR3: CTSKGRGAYEQYF
size: NA; D: NA; V: TRBV4-1; J: TRBJ1-1; DNA: TGCGCCAGCAGCCAGGACAGTTCCCGAGGGGCTTTCTTT; CDR3: CASSQDSSRGAFF
size: NA; D: NA; V: TRBV28; J: TRBJ2-7; DNA: TGTGCCAGCAGTTTAGGGGAGAGAAAGCAGTACTTC; CDR3: CASSLGERKQYF
size: once; D: TRBD1; V: TRBV7-2; J: TRBJ1-4; DNA: TGTGCCAGCAGCTTTGACAGGGGCACTAATGAAAAACTGTTTTTT; CDR3: CASSFDRGTNEKLFF
size: NA; D: NA; V: TRBV4-1; J: TRBJ2-1; DNA: TGCGCCAGCAGCCAAGGGACTACCTCCTACAATGAGCAGTTCTTC; CDR3: CASSQGTTSYNEQFF
size: NA; D: TRBD2; V: TRBV5-1; J: TRBJ2-5; DNA: TGCGCCAGCAGCTTGGACTTCGGCCCGGCTAGCGGGGGGCAAGAGACCCAGTACTTC; CDR3: CASSLDFGPASGGQETQYF
size: once; D: NA; V: TRBV7-9; J: TRBJ2-1; DNA: TGTGCCAGCAGCATAATGGGGAGGAGGACCTACAATGAGCAGTTCTTC; CDR3: CASSIMGRRTYNEQFF
size: few; D: TRBD2; V: TRBV7-3; J: TRBJ2-1; DNA: TGTGCCAGCAGCCGGGGGGGCCGTGGTAATGAGCAGTTCTTC; CDR3: CASSRGGRGNEQFF
size: NA; D: NA; V: TRBV7-6; J: TRBJ2-2; DNA: TGTGCCAGCAGCCCAGCAGGGGGGATCGGGGAGCTGTTTTTT; CDR3: CASSPAGGIGELFF
size: NA; D: TRBD1; V: TRBV4-1; J: TRBJ2-7; DNA: TGCGCCAGCAGCCAAGTGACAGGGATGGGGCAGTACTTC; CDR3: CASSQVTGMGQYF
size: NA; D: TRBD1; V: TRBV6-6; J: TRBJ2-7; DNA: TGTGCCAGCAGCCAAGACAGGGGGCGAGAGTACTTC; CDR3: CASSQDRGREYF
size: NA; D: TRBD2; V: TRBV6-5; J: TRBJ2-1; DNA: TGTGCCAGCAGTTATGTAGCGGGCTACAATGAGCAGTTCTTC; CDR3: CASSYVAGYNEQFF
size: NA; D: NA; V: TRBV10-3; J: TRBJ2-7; DNA: TGTGCCATCAGTGATTCCCAGGGTATCGAGCAGTACTTC; CDR3: CAISDSQGIEQYF